This entry concerns a single T cell receptor beta chain. Its antigen is undetermined. This sample is part of a study of beta chain features in type 1 diabetes. The overall study: Researchers looked at roughly 100,000,000 sorted cells across all samples.

CD45RO/CCR7/CD25/CD127/CD95/CD27 sorting isolated CD4+ naive, central memory, regulatory and stem cell-like memory cells. Without exception, sorted populations had purity beyond 95%. The CDR3 loop spans 14 amino acids. V shed 6 bases, J shed 5 bases, and the junction held 8 bases outside the gene matches. CDR1 ENHRY and CDR2 SYGVKD come from the germline V gene. Overall study results and limits: Sequencing used cDNA, and cells with high TCR expression could therefore be over-represented.

Investigators reverse transcribed all isolated RNA, so they sequenced expressed TCRB transcripts. Sequenced by immunoSEQ multiplex PCR; TCRdb stores in-frame clones only, minus some. The sample contains 130,000 to 150,000 clones, 7% to 10% of which appear only once. The receptor was derived from a man aged 18 to 35 in good health. Material: central memory CD4+ T cells from blood. The V and J genes are TRBV10-3 and TRBJ1-1; 8 nucleotides align to TRBD1. As DNA, the CDR3 is TGTGCCATCAGCCCACAGGGGGACTGGACTGAAGCTTTCTTT. As protein: CAISPQGDWTEAFF.